These 25 T cell receptor beta chains were all obtained from the same sample, sequenced in a study of blood T cell repertoires in COVID-19. TCRdb keeps only in-frame clones here, not all; method: immunoSEQ multiplex PCR. Of roughly 45,000 clones in the sample, just over 85% are singletons; the top ten hold 2.6%. The material sequenced was peripheral blood. The receptors stem from a woman aged 80 or over with COVID-19, enrolled during active disease.

This chain links TRBV18 with TRBJ1-2; 11 nucleotides align to TRBD1. Germline CDR1 KGHSH, CDR2 LQKENI. CDR3 length: 14 amino acids. V shed 3 bases and J 8 bases; nucleotides not matched to a gene: 5. CDR3 in amino acids: CASSPRDRGSGYTF. The CDR3 DNA reads as TGTGCCAGCTCACCCCGGGACAGGGGGAGCGGCTACACCTTC.

The chain combines TRBV28 with TRBJ2-7; 10 positions match TRBD2. The germline V gene has CDR1 MDHEN and CDR2 SYDVKM. With 5 bases clipped from V and 5 bases from J, the junction kept 15 bases outside the gene matches. The CDR3 runs 17 residues. CDR3 loop: CASSLRQWQREGHEQYF. CDR3 DNA: TGTGCCAGCAGTCTCAGACAGTGGCAGCGGGAGGGCCACGAGCAGTACTTC.

The rearrangement joins TRBV13 to TRBJ1-4, with TRBD1 matching 8 bases. This CDR3 region has 16 residues. From germline, CDR1 is PRHDT and CDR2 FYEKMQ (reference sequence). V was clipped by 1 base and J by 8 bases; unmatched bases: 9. Here the CDR3 reads CASSLAQTGVQEKLFF. CDR3 sequence (DNA): TGTGCCAGCAGCTTAGCCCAGACAGGGGTTCAGGAAAAACTGTTTTTT.

The genes are TRBV6-1 and TRBJ1-2, with D maybe TRBD1 (5 bases). V lost 0 bases and J lost 6, with 11 bases in between. The CDR3 runs to 14 residues. Germline lookup yields CDR1 MNHNS and CDR2 SASEGT. The CDR3 DNA is TGTGCCAGCAGTGAAGCTGAGGGGAGGGATGGCTACACCTTC. It is translated as CASSEAEGRDGYTF.

In its sample, this clone was seen once. CDR3 sequence (DNA): TGTGCCAGCAGTATCAACAGGGCTTCCTACGAGCAGTACTTC. Protein product: CASSINRASYEQYF. This sequence joins TRBV6-5 and TRBJ2-7; possibly TRBD1 for D (6 bases). V gave up 5 bases and J gave up 1 base, with 12 bases separating them. This CDR3 comprises 14 residues. Germline CDR1 MNHEY, CDR2 SVGAGI.

The gene calls are TRBV7-8 and TRBJ2-1; TRBD1 agrees at 9 bases. CDR1 SGHVS and CDR2 FQNEAQ come from the germline V gene. The CDR3 loop spans 18 amino acids. Losses at the gene ends were 0 bases for V and 0 bases for J; bases not matched to a gene: 6. CDR3 DNA sequence: TGTGCCAGCAGCTTAGCCCGTAGGGACAGGGTCTCCTACAATGAGCAGTTCTTC. Protein: CASSLARRDRVSYNEQFF.

The chain uses TRBV12-5 and TRBJ1-5; D is unresolved. The CDR3 is made up of 12 amino acids. V lost 7 bases and J 3 bases, leaving 7 bases between the germline ends. Germline-derived CDR1 and CDR2 are LGHNT and FRNRAP. The CDR3 region is CASALANQPQHF. The DNA for the CDR3 is TGTGCTAGTGCATTGGCCAATCAGCCCCAGCATTTT.

This clone was found a few times. The chain employs TRBV5-6 and TRBJ1-2; D might be TRBD1 (6 bases). The CDR3 is 15 amino acids. The germline CDR1 and CDR2 sequences are SGHDT and YYEEEE. Trimming stripped 3 bases from V and 7 bases from J, with 19 bases between. The CDR3 region is CASSWGIWMGAGYTF. The CDR3 DNA reads as TGTGCCAGCAGCTGGGGGATTTGGATGGGGGCTGGCTACACCTTC.

This chain links TRBV7-2 with TRBJ2-5; no clear D gene. Germline V lookup: CDR1 SGHTA, CDR2 FQGNSA. Trimming shortened V by 4 bases and J by 7 bases, and 7 bases separated the two germline ends. The CDR3 sequence is 11 residues long. The chain's CDR3 is CASSSHRTQYF. The CDR3, as DNA: TGTGCCAGCAGCTCCCATAGGACCCAGTACTTC.

This clone has only a few counts. This chain joins TRBV6-6 and TRBJ1-3; TRBD1 matches 9 bases. There are 13 residues in the CDR3. V dropped 6 bases and J dropped 7; count of bases not matched to a gene: 4. Germline V lookup: CDR1 MNHNY, CDR2 SVGAGI (reference sequence). CDR3 DNA sequence: TGTGCCAGCAGCCCCGGGACAGGGAACACCATATATTTT. Protein sequence: CASSPGTGNTIYF.

The chain employs TRBV9 and TRBJ2-3; tentative D call: TRBD2 (5 bases). The CDR3 is made up of 15 amino acids. CDR1 SGDLS and CDR2 YYNGEE come from the germline V gene. The V gene lost 0 bases and the J gene lost 4 bases, with 12 bases spanning the gap. CDR3 nucleotide sequence: TGTGCCAGCAGCGTAGAGACCCCCGGGGCAGATACGCAGTATTTT. Translated: CASSVETPGADTQYF.

J is TRBJ1-4 and V is TRBV6-5; 9 bases are shared with TRBD1. Germline CDR1 MNHEY, CDR2 SVGAGI. The junction had 0 bases not matched to a gene; V was cut back by 2 bases and J by 5 bases. This CDR3 spans 14 amino acids. For the CDR3, the DNA is TGTGCCAGCAGTTACACAGGGGGCAATGAAAAACTGTTTTTT. Translation: CASSYTGGNEKLFF.

The rearrangement uses TRBV18 and TRBJ1-5, with unresolved D. V was trimmed by 3 bases and J by 2 bases, leaving 14 bases between them. The CDR3 is 16 amino acids. Germline CDR1 reads KGHSH; CDR2 reads LQKENI. For the CDR3, the DNA is TGTGCCAGCTCACCGCGTACTGAGGCCGGCAATCAGCCCCAGCATTTT. Its translation is CASSPRTEAGNQPQHF.

V and J are TRBV6-5 and TRBJ2-2; tentatively, D is TRBD1 (6 bases). CDR3 length equals 15 residues. CDR1 and CDR2 (germline): MNHEY, SVGAGI. With 7 bases removed from V and 3 bases from J, the gap between germline ends came to 15 bases. CDR3 DNA sequence: TGTGCCAGCACCCATCTCACAGGGCACACCGGGGAGCTGTTTTTT. This gives the protein CASTHLTGHTGELFF.

This clone has a handful of counts. This chain uses TRBV7-2 with TRBJ1-5; tentatively, D is TRBD1 (5 bases). V was trimmed by 3 bases and J by 4 bases, leaving 10 bases between them. Germline assignment: CDR1 SGHTA and CDR2 FQGNSA. The CDR3 covers 14 residues. DNA for the CDR3: TGTGCCAGCAGCTTTAGTAAGGGGAATCAGCCCCAGCATTTT. Protein sequence: CASSFSKGNQPQHF. Together with reference TRBV7-2 and TRBJ1-5, the CDR3 gives the full variable domain: GAGVSQSPSNKVTEKGKDVELRCDPISGHTALYWYRQSLGQGLEFLIYFQGNSAPDKSGLPSDRFSAERTGGSVSTLTIQRTQQEDSAVYLCASSFSKGNQPQHFGDGTRLSIL.

V is TRBV2 and J is TRBJ1-5; D gene uncertain. CDR1 SNHLY and CDR2 FYNNEI come from the germline V gene. V lost 9 bases to trimming and J lost 3 bases, with 9 bases between them. The CDR3 length is 12 residues. The CDR3 here is CASSQINQPQHF. CDR3 in DNA: TGTGCCAGTTCGCAGATCAATCAGCCCCAGCATTTT. Looking up the rest from reference TRBV2 and TRBJ1-5 gives the full variable domain: EPEVTQTPSHQVTQMGQEVILRCVPISNHLYFYWYRQILGQKVEFLVSFYNNEISEKSEIFDDQFSVERPDGSNFTLKIRSTKLEDSAMYFCASSQINQPQHFGDGTRLSIL.

The chain is built from TRBV6-6 and TRBJ1-4; 7 positions match TRBD1. V lost 2 bases, J lost 4 bases, and 7 bases stayed unmatched. The CDR3 covers 16 residues. The V gene's germline CDR1 is MNHNY and CDR2 SVGAGI (reference sequence). The CDR3 region is CASSYPPGQHNEKLFF. The CDR3 DNA reads as TGTGCCAGCAGTTACCCACCGGGACAGCATAATGAAAAACTGTTTTTT.

The V call is TRBV18, the J call TRBJ1-3; D remains ambiguous. CDR1 is KGHSH and CDR2 is LQKENI in the germline V gene. This CDR3 is built from 14 residues. V was clipped by 4 bases and J by 0 bases, with 7 bases between them. In nucleotides, the CDR3 is TGTGCCAGCTCACTACAGAGCTCTGGAAACACCATATATTTT. Protein: CASSLQSSGNTIYF.

V gene TRBV12-3 or TRBV12-4 combines with J gene TRBJ2-7, with D perhaps TRBD1 (5 bases). Trimming removed 6 bases from V and 3 bases from J, with 12 bases in between. The CDR3 totals 13 residues. In DNA form, the CDR3 reads TGTGCCAGCAGACCCGACAGCCACTACGAGCAGTACTTC. Its translation is CASRPDSHYEQYF.

The chain links TRBV29-1 to TRBJ2-7; the match to TRBD2 covers 10 bases. This CDR3 has 13 amino acids. Germline CDR1 reads SQVTM; CDR2 reads ANQGSEA. Losses at the gene ends were 6 bases for V and 0 bases for J; bases not matched to a gene: 2. CDR3 loop: CSVASGSSYEQYF. CDR3 coding DNA: TGCAGCGTGGCTAGCGGGAGCTCCTACGAGCAGTACTTC.

This clone appeared a single time. J is TRBJ2-7 and V is TRBV19, with 8 bases identical to TRBD1. The V and J ends lost 3 bases and 3 bases, in that order; junction bases with no gene match: 1. Per the germline V gene, CDR1 is LNHDA and CDR2 is SQIVND (reference sequence). The CDR3 is made up of 13 amino acids. This CDR3 is CASSIDRGYEQYF. CDR3 bases: TGTGCCAGTAGTATCGACAGGGGCTACGAGCAGTACTTC. The full variable domain, completed using reference TRBV19 and TRBJ2-7, is DGGITQSPKYLFRKEGQNVTLSCEQNLNHDAMYWYRQDPGQGLRLIYYSQIVNDFQKGDIAEGYSVSREKKESFPLTVTSAQKNPTAFYLCASSIDRGYEQYFGPGTRLTVT.

This rearrangement joins TRBV10-3 to TRBJ1-2, with a possible D match to TRBD1 (6 bases). Trimming stripped 3 bases from V and 4 bases from J, with 15 bases between. CDR1 is ENHRY, CDR2 SYGVKD, per germline. CDR3 length equals 15 residues. In nucleotides, the CDR3 is TGTGCCATCAGTGACCCCGGGACACCAACCTATGGCTACACCTTC. Translating gives CAISDPGTPTYGYTF.

The rearrangement joins TRBV9 to TRBJ2-1, with 16 bases identical to TRBD2. The CDR3 length is 17 residues. Germline V gene lookup returns CDR1 SGDLS and CDR2 YYNGEE. V lost 0 bases to trimming and J lost 6 bases; unmatched junction nucleotides: 3. This CDR3 is CASSVGGTSGRGNEQFF. The DNA for the CDR3 is TGTGCCAGCAGCGTAGGCGGGACTAGCGGGAGGGGCAATGAGCAGTTCTTC.

The V and J genes are TRBV7-2 and TRBJ2-3, with 11 bases matching TRBD2. CDR3 length: 14 residues. J was trimmed by 9 bases and V by 2 bases; bases with no gene match: 4. CDR1 is SGHTA, CDR2 FQGNSA, per germline. The CDR3 protein is CASSLSLAGGTQYF. CDR3 sequence (DNA): TGTGCCAGCAGCTTATCCCTAGCGGGAGGCACGCAGTATTTT.

The chain's CDR3 is CASSLALRENTEAFF. The CDR3 DNA reads TGTGCCAGCAGCTTAGCCCTCCGGGAAAACACTGAAGCTTTCTTT. The rearrangement links TRBV7-6 to TRBJ1-1, with D hard to call. Per germline, CDR1 SGHVS and CDR2 FNYEAQ. The ends were cut back, 0 bases at V and 2 bases at J, with 10 bases in the middle. This CDR3 comprises 15 residues.